This T cell receptor beta chain was recovered during a study of blood T cell repertoires in COVID-19. How the authors handled the data: Amplifying reference gene primers gave estimates of nucleated cell counts. TCRdb's table, derived via immunoSEQ multiplex PCR, lists solely in-frame clones and lacks some. Clone size and the V and J calls come from that table; the DNA yielded D and trimming. Of some 200,000 clones in the sample, more than 70% were seen once. From germline, CDR1 is SGHRS and CDR2 YFSETQ. The CDR3 contains 19 residues. The V gene end was trimmed by 4 bases and the J gene end by 2 bases; junction bases not matched to a gene: 13.

The receptor was derived from a human donor in a cohort sampled during active COVID-19. This chain uses TRBV5-1 with TRBJ2-3; 13 bases fit TRBD2. Sequenced input: peripheral blood. DNA of the CDR3: TGCGCCAGCAGCCATATACTAGCGGGGGGGTTCTCGACCACAGATACGCAGTATTTT. Translated: CASSHILAGGFSTTDTQYF.